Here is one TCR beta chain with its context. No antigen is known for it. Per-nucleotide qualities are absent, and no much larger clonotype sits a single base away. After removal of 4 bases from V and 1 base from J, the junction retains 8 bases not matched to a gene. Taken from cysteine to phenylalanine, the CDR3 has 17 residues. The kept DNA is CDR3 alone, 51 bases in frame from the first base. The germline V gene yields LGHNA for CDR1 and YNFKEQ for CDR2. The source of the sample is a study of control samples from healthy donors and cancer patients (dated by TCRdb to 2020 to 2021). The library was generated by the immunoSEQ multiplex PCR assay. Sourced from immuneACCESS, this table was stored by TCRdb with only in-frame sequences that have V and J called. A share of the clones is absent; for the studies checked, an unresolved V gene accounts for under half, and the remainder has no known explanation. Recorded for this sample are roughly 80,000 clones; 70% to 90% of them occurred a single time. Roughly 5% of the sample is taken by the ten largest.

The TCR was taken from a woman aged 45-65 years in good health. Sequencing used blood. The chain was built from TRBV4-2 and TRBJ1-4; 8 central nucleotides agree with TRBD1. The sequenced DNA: TGTGCCAGCAGCCTAAGGACAGGGATGAGAACTAATGAAAAACTGTTTTTT. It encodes CASSLRTGMRTNEKLFF.